This T cell receptor beta chain was documented in a study of blood T cell repertoires in COVID-19. Study details: T cells, B-cell-depleted T cells, or PBMCs supplied cDNA or gDNA.

Original data processing: Using reference gene primer amplification, nucleated cell counts were estimated. Assay used: immunoSEQ multiplex PCR; TCRdb lists only in-frame clones, some missing. From that table come the V and J calls and clone size; the DNA was used to work out D and trimming. The sample comprises about 64,000 clones, 86% of which are singletons, and under 4% rests with the top ten. CDR3 length: 13 residues. The V gene lost 3 bases and the J gene lost 0 bases, with 7 bases spanning the gap. From germline, CDR1 is GTSNPN and CDR2 SVGIG (reference sequence). Sequenced material: peripheral blood. The receptor comes from a man between 45 and 60 years old with active COVID-19. The chain combines TRBV30 with TRBJ2-3; D gene unclear. CDR3 bases: TGTGCCTGGAGCGCGACTAGCACAGATACGCAGTATTTT. Its translation: CAWSATSTDTQYF.